The rows below give T cell receptor beta chains drawn from one sample of a study of monozygotic twins with inflammatory bowel disease. TCRdb reprocessed the 5' RACE reads, keeping one entry per CDR3 protein, no DNA. The sample has approximately 340,000 distinct CDR3 sequences; the top ten hold over 2%. Sequencing was carried out using blood. These receptors were taken from a human donor with ulcerative colitis or Crohn's disease, or a healthy co-twin of an affected twin (not recorded which). The CDR3 runs from the conserved cysteine through the conserved F or W.

V gene,J gene,CDR3 protein
TRBV5-1,TRBJ2-7,CASSLGQQITYEQYF
TRBV5-1,TRBJ2-1,CASSSRGPAGNEQFF
TRBV7-2,TRBJ2-7,CASSLAGTGDYYEQYF
TRBV7-2,TRBJ2-2,CASSPRTGSANTGELFF
TRBV20-1,TRBJ1-1,CSALFRQGGTEAFF
TRBV2,TRBJ1-2,CASSEESGQGSGYTF
TRBV5-6,TRBJ1-2,CASSFPGQGALGYTF
TRBV3-1,TRBJ1-6,CASSQEGYLWDSPLHF
TRBV30,TRBJ1-1,CAWGRMNTEAFF
TRBV4-1,TRBJ1-6,CASSQDRAGCDSPLHF
TRBV5-4,TRBJ1-3,CASSMDGGNTIYF
TRBV12-3/TRBV12-4,TRBJ2-1,CASSLGLASYNEQFF
TRBV20-1,TRBJ2-2,CSASLREGTGELFF
TRBV30,TRBJ2-2,CASLDQIRAGELFF
TRBV5-1,TRBJ2-3,CASSPGGISTDTQYF
TRBV7-9,TRBJ1-1,CASSLGDRLNTEAFF
TRBV29-1,TRBJ2-4,CSVVPPGYRGESDIQYF
TRBV28,TRBJ2-7,CASSSAGGGSYEQYF
TRBV5-1,TRBJ2-7,CASSQTSEAHRDF
TRBV20-1,TRBJ2-7,CSATLGGQDLYEQYF
TRBV12-3/TRBV12-4,TRBJ1-4,CASSFERGASNEKLFF
TRBV5-6,TRBJ1-1,CASSPRMNTEAFF
TRBV28,TRBJ1-5,CASSLNIGYSNQPQHF
TRBV7-9,TRBJ2-5,CASSTGTGMETQYF
TRBV30,TRBJ2-5,CAWSVRSNQETQYF
TRBV6-2/TRBV6-3,TRBJ2-5,CASSSWTGRQTQYF
TRBV28,TRBJ2-7,CASRPKLGYEQYF